The 8 T cell receptor beta chains reported below all come from one sample, sequenced in a study of blood T cell repertoires in COVID-19. The table came from immunoSEQ multiplex PCR; TCRdb's copy has only in-frame clones and leaves some out. The sample lists 200,000 or so clones, 65% to 85% occurring once. Specimen: PBMCs or T cells enriched from blood (not recorded which). Source of these receptors: a man aged 40-50 years who had recovered from COVID-19.

The chain links TRBV27 to TRBJ2-1; TRBD2 matches at 11 bases. The CDR3 is 19 amino acids. From germline, CDR1 is MNHEY and CDR2 SMNVEV (reference sequence). J gave up 0 bases and V 7 bases, and 14 bases lay outside the gene matches. CDR3 sequence (DNA): TGTGCCAGCACCCCCCGCCTAGCGGGGGGAATGAGCTCCTACAATGAGCAGTTCTTC. This gives the protein CASTPRLAGGMSSYNEQFF.

This clone was seen a handful of times. Here the CDR3 DNA reads TGTGCCAGCTCACCGACAGGGGGGGACCCTGGAAACACCATATATTTT. The encoded protein is CASSPTGGDPGNTIYF. The chain carries TRBV18 and TRBJ1-3, with 9 bases aligning to TRBD1. The V segment lost 3 bases and the J segment 2 bases; nucleotides outside the gene matches: 5. This CDR3 contains 16 residues. CDR1 and CDR2 (germline): KGHSH, LQKENI.

This rearrangement joins TRBV9 to TRBJ2-5; TRBD2 matches at 10 bases. Germline V CDR1 and CDR2: SGDLS, YYNGEE. The junction had 3 bases not matched to a gene; V was cut back by 0 bases and J by 4 bases. The CDR3 contains 15 residues. DNA of the CDR3: TGTGCCAGCAGCGTAGAAGCGGGGGGGCGAGAGACCCAGTACTTC. Its translation: CASSVEAGGRETQYF.

The chain joins TRBV15 to TRBJ1-5, with 7 positions matching TRBD1. The germline CDR1 and CDR2 sequences are LNHNV and YYDKDF (reference sequence). This CDR3 has 16 residues. Germline trimming cut 3 bases from V and 4 bases from J; bases unmatched to any gene: 9. The CDR3 spells CATSRRPATGNQPQHF. The CDR3 coding sequence is TGTGCCACCAGCAGGCGCCCCGCGACAGGGAATCAGCCCCAGCATTTT.

The chain links TRBV9 to TRBJ1-5, with D perhaps TRBD1 (6 bases). CDR1 SGDLS and CDR2 YYNGEE come from the germline V gene. The CDR3 has 12 residues. Trimming removed 3 bases at V and 5 bases at J, with 6 bases between. CDR3 nucleotides: TGTGCCAGCAGCGAGGGGGATCAGCCCCAGCATTTT. Amino acids: CASSEGDQPQHF.

The CDR3 DNA follows: TGTGCCAGCATTAAGGACTTGGGTAGCATTCAGTACTTC. Its translation is CASIKDLGSIQYF. The chain links TRBV2 to TRBJ2-4; tentatively, D is TRBD2 (5 bases). Trimming stripped 7 bases from V and 9 bases from J, with 16 bases between. The CDR3 consists of 13 residues. CDR1 SNHLY and CDR2 FYNNEI come from the germline V gene.

The chain is built from TRBV7-2 and TRBJ2-7; 9 positions match TRBD1. The CDR3 has 15 amino acids. The V segment lost 2 bases and the J segment 7 bases; nucleotides outside the gene matches: 9. Germline V CDR1 and CDR2: SGHTA, FQGNSA. The CDR3 is CASSLRDRVMGEQYF. The CDR3, as DNA: TGTGCCAGCAGCTTAAGGGACAGGGTAATGGGGGAGCAGTACTTC.

The V gene is TRBV24-1, the J gene TRBJ1-2; 8 positions match TRBD1. From germline, CDR1 is KGHDR and CDR2 SFDVKD. There are 14 residues in the CDR3. With 10 bases clipped from V and 4 bases from J, the junction kept 10 bases outside the gene matches. The CDR3 bases are TGTGCCACTTCGACAGGGGACAACTTCTATGGCTACACCTTC. It translates to CATSTGDNFYGYTF.